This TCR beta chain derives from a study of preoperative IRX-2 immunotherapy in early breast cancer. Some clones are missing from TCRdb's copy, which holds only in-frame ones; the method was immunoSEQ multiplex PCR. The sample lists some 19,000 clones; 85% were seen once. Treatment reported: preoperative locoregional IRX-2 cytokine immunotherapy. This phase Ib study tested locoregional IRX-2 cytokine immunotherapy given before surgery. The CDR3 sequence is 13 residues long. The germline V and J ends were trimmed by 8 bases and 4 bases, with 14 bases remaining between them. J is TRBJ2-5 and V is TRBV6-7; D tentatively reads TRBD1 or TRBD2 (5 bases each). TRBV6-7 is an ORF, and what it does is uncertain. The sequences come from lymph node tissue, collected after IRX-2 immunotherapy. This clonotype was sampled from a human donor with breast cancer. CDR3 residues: CASGPGGRETQYF. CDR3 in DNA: TGTGCCAGCGGGCCTGGGGGACGAGAGACCCAGTACTTC.